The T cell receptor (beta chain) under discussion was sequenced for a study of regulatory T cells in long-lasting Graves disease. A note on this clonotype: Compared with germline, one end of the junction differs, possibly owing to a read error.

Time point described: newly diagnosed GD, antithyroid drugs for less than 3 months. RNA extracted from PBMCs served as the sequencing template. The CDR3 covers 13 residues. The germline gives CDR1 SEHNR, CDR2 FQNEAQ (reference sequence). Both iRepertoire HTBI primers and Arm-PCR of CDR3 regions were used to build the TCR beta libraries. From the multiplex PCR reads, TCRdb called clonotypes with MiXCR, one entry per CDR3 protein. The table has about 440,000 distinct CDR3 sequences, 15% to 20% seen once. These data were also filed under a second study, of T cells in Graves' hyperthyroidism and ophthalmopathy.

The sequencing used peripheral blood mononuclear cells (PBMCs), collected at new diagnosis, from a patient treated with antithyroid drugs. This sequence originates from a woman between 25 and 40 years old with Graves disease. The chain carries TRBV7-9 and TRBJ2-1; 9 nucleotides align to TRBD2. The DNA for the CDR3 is TGTGCCAGCTCCCGACTAGCGGCCGATGAGCAGTCCTTC. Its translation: CASSRLAADEQSF.